This T cell receptor beta chain was documented in a study of shared clonotypes between healthy human individuals. Details on this clone: Antigen: not known.

V trimming: 3 bases; J trimming: 4 bases; junction bases outside the gene matches: 13. This CDR3 region has 17 residues. The V gene's germline CDR1 is SGHRS and CDR2 YFSETQ. This table comes from immunoSEQ multiplex PCR, and its TCRdb copy is limited to in-frame clones, with some not included. The profile shows over a million clones, approximately 98% of them singletons. General study results and limits: Generally, naive subsets came out with larger estimated richness than memory subsets. Generation probabilities were higher for clonotypes shared across all four sorted-subset donors than for unshared ones.

The V gene is TRBV5-1, the J gene TRBJ1-1; the match to TRBD1 covers 9 bases. This receptor was obtained from a man aged 30 to 45 in good health. Sequencing was done on a sample of naive CD4+ T cells sorted from blood. Subset described: CD45RA+ positively selected. The CDR3 protein is CASSSDRDRVLGTEAFF. CDR3 bases: TGCGCCAGCAGCTCGGACCGGGACAGGGTTCTGGGCACTGAAGCTTTCTTT.